In this sample, the clone carrying this TCR beta chain turned up many times. What it binds is unknown. This sample was taken from a study of T-cell reconstitution after alpha-beta-depleted transplantation in children. Study-wide results and limits: The origin of high day-60 TCRbeta diversity in some patients lay in surviving recipient T cells and thymic progenitors. Hyperexpanded clones declined; after one year, newly produced T cells mostly supplied diversity.

Unique molecular identifiers featured in how the TCRbeta library was prepared. TCRdb processed the PCR reads anew with MiXCR; each CDR3 protein has one entry. The table shows some 450,000 distinct CDR3 sequences, with 43% occurring only once. CDR3 length: 15 residues. The V gene lost 3 bases and the J gene lost 2 bases, with 14 bases spanning the gap. CDR1 is SGHRS and CDR2 is YFSETQ in the germline V gene. This chain connects TRBV5-1 to TRBJ1-1; D might be TRBD1 (6 bases). This specimen was PBMCs, taken before TCRalphabeta/CD19-depleted stem cell transplant. This TCR came from a girl aged 2-10 years with aplastic anemia, due to receive a stem cell transplant. DNA for the CDR3: TGCGCCAGCAGCTCCCCCGGGGGCCCAAACACTGAAGCTTTCTTT. Translated: CASSSPGGPNTEAFF.